This T cell receptor (beta chain) was observed in a study of blood T cell repertoires in COVID-19. Study-wide context: Sources were T cells, B-cell-depleted T cells, or PBMCs; the material itself was cDNA or gDNA.

Trimming left V 8 bases short and J 2 bases short, with 18 bases between. The CDR3 contains 15 residues. Per the germline V gene, CDR1 is MDHEN and CDR2 is SYDVKM. Using immunoSEQ multiplex PCR, the repertoire was profiled, and TCRdb retains in-frame clones only, with some absent. The sample has about 190,000 clones, approximately 88% seen once; the top ten hold approximately 4%. This clone was seen a single time. Sequencing input: peripheral blood. The clonotype was recovered from a woman between 25 and 40 years old with acute or convalescent COVID-19. The V gene is TRBV28, the J gene TRBJ1-2; possibly TRBD1 for D (6 bases). The CDR3 loop reads CASGRSGGHNYGYTF. CDR3 in DNA: TGTGCCAGCGGTAGATCGGGGGGACACAACTATGGCTACACCTTC.